Sequencing of this TCR beta chain was carried out in a study of T cell repertoires in cytomegalovirus infection. Each CDR3 protein is one row after TCRdb ran MiXCR on the reads. This table holds roughly 500,000 distinct CDR3 sequences, 33% found once. V lost 5 bases to trimming and J lost 5 bases; unmatched junction nucleotides: 13. The CDR3 sequence is 18 residues long. CDR1 SGHTA and CDR2 FQGNSA come from the germline V gene. Notes on this clonotype: The target antigen is unknown.

This TCR was sampled from a human donor in good health (CMV status not recorded). Some clones in this sample may be carry-over from other donors' samples. Source: cultured PBMCs, taken from culture after CMV antigen stimulation. The chain recombines TRBV7-2 with TRBJ2-3; 13 bases are a match to TRBD2. CDR3 loop: CASSATSGLAGDRDTQYF. DNA of the CDR3: TGTGCCAGCAGCGCCACCTCCGGACTAGCGGGAGATAGAGATACGCAGTATTTT.